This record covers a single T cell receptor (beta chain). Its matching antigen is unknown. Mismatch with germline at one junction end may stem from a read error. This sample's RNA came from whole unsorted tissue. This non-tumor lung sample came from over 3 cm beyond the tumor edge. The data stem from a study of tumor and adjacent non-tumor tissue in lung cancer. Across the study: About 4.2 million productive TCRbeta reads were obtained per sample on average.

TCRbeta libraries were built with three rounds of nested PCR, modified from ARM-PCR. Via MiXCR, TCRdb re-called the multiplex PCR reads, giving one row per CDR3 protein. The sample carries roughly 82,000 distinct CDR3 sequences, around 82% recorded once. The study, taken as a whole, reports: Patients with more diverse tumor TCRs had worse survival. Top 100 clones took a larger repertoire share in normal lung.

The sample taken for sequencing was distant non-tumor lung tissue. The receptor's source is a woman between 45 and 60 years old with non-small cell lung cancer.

CDR3 sequence reads: CSVEEGSSEENQYF. CDR3 nucleotide sequence: TGCAGCGTTGAAGAAGGGTCTAGCGAAGAGAACCAGTACTTC. The rearrangement links TRBV29-1 to TRBJ2-5; maybe TRBD2 (6 bases). Per germline, CDR1 SQVTM and CDR2 ANQGSEA. The CDR3 has 14 residues.